The 30 T cell receptor beta chains below were found in one sample sequenced in a study of metastatic and nonmetastatic thyroid tumors. Before thyroid surgery, none of the patients had received any treatment. TCRdb reanalyzed the PCR reads via MiXCR. The data contain some 15,000 clones, roughly 24% of them seen just once; the ten biggest clones take up approximately 11%. The specimen sequenced was blood. These receptor sequences come from a male donor with papillary thyroid cancer or a benign thyroid nodule (not recorded which). Some clones in this sample may be carry-over from other donors' samples.

The chain couples TRBV6-9 to TRBJ2-7; D gene uncertain. V lost 2 bases, J lost 0 bases, and 5 bases lay in between. Germline CDR1 reads MNHGY; CDR2 reads SVAAGI. The CDR3 spans 13 residues. This CDR3 reads CASSYKGSYEQYF. The CDR3 DNA reads TGTGCCAGCAGTTATAAGGGCTCCTACGAGCAGTACTTC.

This clone occurred many times. V gene TRBV7-6 combines with J gene TRBJ2-1; D uncertain. There are 13 residues in the CDR3. Deletions cut 1 base from V and 9 bases from J, with 10 bases between. Germline V gene data show CDR1 as SGHVS and CDR2 as FNYEAQ. The CDR3 sequence is CASSLGGTGEQFF. CDR3 nucleotides: TGTGCCAGCAGCTTAGGGGGTACCGGTGAGCAGTTCTTC. The whole variable domain, filled in from reference TRBV7-6 and TRBJ2-1, reads GAGVSQSPRYKVTKRGQDVALRCDPISGHVSLYWYRQALGQGPEFLTYFNYEAQQDKSGLPNDRFSAERPEGSISTLTIQRTEQRDSAMYRCASSLGGTGEQFFGPGTRLTVL.

This clone is categorized as medium-sized. The CDR3 DNA is TGTGCCAGTAGAGCCTTCTCCGCGGCAGGGAGGGGAAACACTGAAGCTTTCTTT. Translating gives CASRAFSAAGRGNTEAFF. This chain uses TRBV19 with TRBJ1-1, with D possibly being TRBD1 (5 bases). The germline V and J ends were trimmed by 6 bases and 2 bases, with 25 bases remaining between them. The CDR3 is 18 amino acids. The germline gives CDR1 LNHDA, CDR2 SQIVND (reference sequence). The complete variable domain, with remaining parts taken from reference TRBV19 and TRBJ1-1, reads DGGITQSPKYLFRKEGQNVTLSCEQNLNHDAMYWYRQDPGQGLRLIYYSQIVNDFQKGDIAEGYSVSREKKESFPLTVTSAQKNPTAFYLCASRAFSAAGRGNTEAFFGQGTRLTVV.

This clone is a singleton in its sample. This chain uses TRBV7-3 with TRBJ2-5; 7 nucleotides align to TRBD1. Germline assignment: CDR1 SGHTA and CDR2 FQGTGA. The CDR3 covers 13 residues. With 5 bases clipped from V and 2 bases from J, the junction kept 2 bases outside the gene matches. The CDR3 here is CASSKGQQETQYF. The DNA for the CDR3 is TGTGCCAGCAGCAAGGGACAGCAAGAGACCCAGTACTTC.

This clone showed up just once. This chain joins TRBV11-1 and TRBJ2-7; tentatively, D is TRBD1 (6 bases). The CDR3 totals 16 residues. CDR1 is SGHAT and CDR2 is FQDESV in the germline V gene (reference sequence). The ends were cut back, 4 bases at V and 0 bases at J, with 16 bases in the middle. CDR3 loop: CASSSANGQHSYEQYF. Here the CDR3 DNA reads TGTGCCAGCAGCTCGGCAAATGGACAGCACTCCTACGAGCAGTACTTC.

The J gene is TRBJ1-4, the V gene TRBV5-8; 11 bases are a match to TRBD1. V lost 4 bases and J lost 7; bases outside the gene matches: 15. The CDR3 loop spans 18 amino acids. Germline loops: CDR1 SGHTS, CDR2 YDEGEE. The CDR3 coding sequence is TGTGCCAGCAGCCCCGACAGGGGGGGGACAGGGGGAGTTGAAAAACTGTTTTTT. It codes for CASSPDRGGTGGVEKLFF.

This clone was observed once. The V gene is TRBV6-4, the J gene TRBJ2-3; D unresolved. The CDR3 totals 14 residues. From germline, CDR1 is MRHNA and CDR2 SNTAGT. The V end lost 5 bases, the J end lost 1 base, and 10 bases lay between the germline ends. The CDR3 coding sequence is TGTGCCAGCAGTCAGGCGTGGGGCACAGATACGCAGTATTTT. It translates to CASSQAWGTDTQYF.

This clone was seen repeatedly, ten times or more. In nucleotides, the CDR3 is TGCAGTGCTAGGGAGGGGCTAGCGGGGAGCACAGATACGCAGTATTTT. Its protein product is CSAREGLAGSTDTQYF. This chain connects TRBV20-1 to TRBJ2-3, with 9 positions matching TRBD2. This CDR3 contains 16 residues. Germline V gives CDR1 DFQATT, CDR2 SNEGSKA (reference sequence). The V gene end was trimmed by 3 bases and the J gene end by 0 bases; junction bases not matched to a gene: 7.

By proportion, this clone is medium-sized. V gene TRBV6-1 combines with J gene TRBJ1-1, with 8 bases matching TRBD1. The CDR3 runs 14 residues. V was clipped by 4 bases and J by 1 base; unmatched bases: 2. In germline, CDR1 is MNHNS, CDR2 SASEGT. The CDR3 DNA sequence: TGTGCCAGCAGTGGGACAGGGAGGAACACTGAAGCTTTCTTT. Translated: CASSGTGRNTEAFF.

On this clone: A read error may produce the germline difference seen at one junction end. The V and J genes are TRBV20-1 and TRBJ2-7; TRBD1 might be the D (5 bases). CDR1 and CDR2 from the germline V gene are DFQATT and SNEGSKA (reference sequence). This CDR3 comprises 12 residues. The chain's CDR3 is CSSQDGTFELYF. CDR3 nucleotide sequence: TGCAGTTCACAGGACGGCACGTTCGAGCTGTACTTC.

This clone has a count of ten or more. The rearrangement links TRBV7-9 to TRBJ2-7; tentative D call: TRBD1 (6 bases). The CDR3 spans 14 residues. V lost 5 bases to trimming and J lost 4 bases, with 15 bases between them. Germline CDR1 and CDR2: SEHNR and FQNEAQ (reference sequence). CDR3 in DNA: TGTGCCAGCAGCATCGCAGGGGTCGTGTACGAGCAGTACTTC. Its protein is CASSIAGVVYEQYF.

The J gene is TRBJ1-5, the V gene TRBV6-1; TRBD1 aligns across 11 bases. CDR3 length: 17 residues. J lost 4 bases, V lost 2 bases, and 7 bases had no gene match. Germline-derived CDR1 and CDR2 are MNHNS and SASEGT. This chain's CDR3 is CASSEWGTGGRNQPQHF. CDR3 DNA: TGTGCCAGCAGTGAATGGGGGACAGGGGGACGGAATCAGCCCCAGCATTTT.

This clone was seen at least ten times. The rearrangement uses TRBV12-3 or TRBV12-4 and TRBJ2-1, with 10 bases lining up with TRBD1. The CDR3 extends over 15 amino acids. V was pared by 0 bases and J by 9 bases, with 5 bases of the junction left unmatched. The CDR3 reads CASSLAGTGDGEQFF. For the CDR3, the DNA is TGTGCCAGCAGTTTAGCGGGGACAGGGGACGGTGAGCAGTTCTTC.

This clone was counted many times. The genes are TRBV3-1 and TRBJ2-1; 8 nucleotides align to TRBD2. Germline V gene data show CDR1 as LGHDT and CDR2 as YNNKEL (reference sequence). This CDR3 is built from 15 residues. Unmatched junction bases numbered 9, after V lost 5 bases and J lost 6 bases. CDR3 sequence: CASSYPMSGSNEQFF. The DNA of the CDR3 is TGTGCCAGCAGCTACCCCATGAGCGGGAGCAATGAGCAGTTCTTC.

This clone occurred many times. The rearrangement uses TRBV10-2 and TRBJ1-5, with D perhaps matching TRBD1 (6 bases). Trimming stripped 10 bases from V and 3 bases from J, with 22 bases between. This CDR3 has 16 residues. Germline values: CDR1 WSHSY, CDR2 SAAADI. The CDR3 protein is CATTSGGARDNQPQHF. In DNA form, the CDR3 reads TGCGCCACTACAAGTGGGGGGGCGCGCGACAATCAGCCCCAGCATTTT.

This clone is judged medium-sized. The chain couples TRBV20-1 to TRBJ1-4; a weak D match, TRBD1 (5 bases). V lost 5 bases and J 8 bases, leaving 15 bases between the germline ends. Germline V CDR1 and CDR2: DFQATT, SNEGSKA (reference sequence). The length of the CDR3 is 13 residues. This CDR3 reads CSARHLQGEKLFF. Here the CDR3 DNA reads TGCAGTGCTCGCCACCTCCAGGGAGAAAAACTGTTTTTT.

The chain uses TRBV20-1 and TRBJ1-6; D remains unclear. The CDR3 is 13 amino acids. Germline lookup yields CDR1 DFQATT and CDR2 SNEGSKA (reference sequence). V was clipped by 0 bases and J by 8 bases, with 8 bases between them. In DNA, the CDR3 is TGCAGTGCTAGAGATGTTGCCGATTCACCCCTCCACTTT. Residues: CSARDVADSPLHF.

The chain uses TRBV15 and TRBJ2-3, with 9 bases that match TRBD2. The length of the CDR3 is 18 residues. Per the germline V gene, CDR1 is LNHNV and CDR2 is YYDKDF (reference sequence). With V trimmed by 0 bases and J by 5 bases, 12 bases remained unmatched. In DNA form, the CDR3 reads TGTGCCACCAGCAGAGATACCATAGCGGGAGCCGAGGAAGATACGCAGTATTTT. This encodes CATSRDTIAGAEEDTQYF.

V gene TRBV3-1 combines with J gene TRBJ2-2, with 9 bases that match TRBD1. Germline V gene sequence: CDR1 LGHDT, CDR2 YNNKEL (reference sequence). The CDR3 spans 15 residues. With 1 base clipped from V and 3 bases from J, the junction kept 0 bases outside the gene matches. The CDR3 loop is CASSQGDRDTGELFF. In DNA, the CDR3 is TGTGCCAGCAGCCAAGGGGACAGGGACACCGGGGAGCTGTTTTTT.

This clone was found many times. A read error is possible here, since a much larger clone lies one base away. This sample also contains other DNA sequences that code for the same CDR3. The V call is TRBV28, the J call TRBJ2-4, with no clear D. The CDR3 spans 13 residues. The germline CDR1 and CDR2 sequences are MDHEN and SYDVKM. CDR3 residues: CATTDLAKNIQYF. DNA of the CDR3: TGTGCCACCACGGATTTAGCCAAAAATATTCAGTACTTC.

This clone counts as medium-sized (0.01 to 0.1%). This chain joins TRBV11-2 and TRBJ2-7; no clear D gene. V gave up 0 bases and J gave up 1 base, with 7 bases separating them. The CDR3 covers 14 residues. The germline gives CDR1 SGHAT, CDR2 FQNNGV. CDR3 coding DNA: TGTGCCAGCAGCTTAGATCACGCGTCCTACGAGCAGTACTTC. Its protein is CASSLDHASYEQYF.

This clone showed up many times. The chain couples TRBV16 to TRBJ1-5; D is unresolved. Germline V lookup: CDR1 KGHSY, CDR2 FQNENV. This CDR3 region has 15 residues. Trimming removed 2 bases from V and 0 bases from J, with 8 bases in between. The CDR3 bases are TGTGCCAGCAGCCAAGGTGGGAATAGCAATCAGCCCCAGCATTTT. This encodes CASSQGGNSNQPQHF.

This clone was counted ten times or more. The chain joins TRBV5-6 to TRBJ2-5; no firm D call. Trimming removed 4 bases from V and 2 bases from J, with 9 bases in between. Germline V gene data show CDR1 as SGHDT and CDR2 as YYEEEE. The CDR3 has 13 residues. The CDR3 DNA reads TGTGCCAGCAGCCAAGACTGGCAAGAGACCCAGTACTTC. Translated, it gives CASSQDWQETQYF.

By sample fraction, this clone is medium-sized. The chain recombines TRBV24-1 with TRBJ2-2, with TRBD2 matching over 9 bases. The germline gives CDR1 KGHDR, CDR2 SFDVKD. The CDR3 spans 17 residues. After removal of 1 base from V and 0 bases from J, the junction contained 2 bases not matched to a gene. The CDR3 region has the DNA TGTGCCACCAGTGATTTTCGACTAGCGGCGAACACCGGGGAGCTGTTTTTT. Amino acid sequence: CATSDFRLAANTGELFF.

This clone was observed at least ten times. The chain links TRBV25-1 to TRBJ1-6; the D gene is possibly TRBD1 (5 bases). V lost 3 bases to trimming and J lost 6 bases, with 15 bases between them. The CDR3 is made up of 16 amino acids. Germline V gene sequence: CDR1 MGHDK, CDR2 SYGVNS. CDR3 amino acids: CASSDNAKGVNSPLHF. The CDR3 coding sequence is TGTGCCAGCAGTGACAACGCAAAAGGGGTTAATTCACCCCTCCACTTT. The entire variable domain, with the rest obtained from reference TRBV25-1 and TRBJ1-6, is as follows: EADIYQTPRYLVIGTGKKITLECSQTMGHDKMYWYQQDPGMELHLIHYSYGVNSTEKGDLSSESTVSRIRTEHFPLTLESARPSHTSQYLCASSDNAKGVNSPLHFGNGTRLTVT.

This clone was seen only a few times. This chain joins TRBV11-2 and TRBJ2-2; the D is unclear. CDR1 and CDR2 from the germline V gene are SGHAT and FQNNGV. Trimming removed 1 base from V and 5 bases from J, with 14 bases in between. The CDR3 extends over 16 amino acids. The CDR3: CASSLGLVGRTGELFF. CDR3 bases: TGTGCCAGCAGCTTAGGTTTAGTCGGACGTACCGGGGAGCTGTTTTTT.

This clone came up once. The rearrangement uses TRBV5-1 and TRBJ2-7; TRBD1 agrees at 11 bases. Trimming at V came to 4 bases and at J to 9 bases, leaving 12 bases not matched to a gene. This CDR3 contains 15 residues. In germline, CDR1 is SGHRS, CDR2 YFSETQ. The CDR3 sequence: CASSQGGQGAVGQYF. The CDR3 DNA is TGCGCCAGCAGCCAAGGAGGACAGGGGGCTGTTGGGCAGTACTTC.

This clone was counted many times. The gene calls are TRBV6-1 and TRBJ1-1; D gene uncertain. Looked up from germline, CDR1 is MNHNS and CDR2 is SASEGT. V lost 6 bases and J 1 base, leaving 12 bases between the germline ends. CDR3 length: 14 amino acids. The CDR3 DNA sequence: TGTGCCAGCAGATCGGGGAACAGGAACACTGAAGCTTTCTTT. Translation gives CASRSGNRNTEAFF.

This CDR3 is CASSDVAGSSTDTQYF. The CDR3 DNA sequence: TGTGCCAGCAGCGATGTAGCGGGTTCTAGCACAGATACGCAGTATTTT. This sequence joins TRBV6-4 and TRBJ2-3, with 7 bases matching TRBD2. CDR3 size: 16 residues. Germline CDR1 is MRHNA and CDR2 is SNTAGT. With V trimmed by 6 bases and J by 0 bases, 9 bases remained unmatched.

By share, this clone ranks as medium-sized. V gene TRBV20-1 combines with J gene TRBJ2-3, with TRBD2 identical over 8 bases. The V gene's germline CDR1 is DFQATT and CDR2 SNEGSKA (reference sequence). Trimming removed 2 bases from V and 4 bases from J; junction bases left unmatched: 8. This CDR3 contains 15 residues. The CDR3 is CSARSGLDFPDTQYF. The CDR3 region has the DNA TGCAGTGCTAGATCGGGACTAGATTTCCCAGATACGCAGTATTTT.